This TCR beta chain is from a study of T cell repertoires in cytomegalovirus infection. A single record per CDR3 protein comes from TCRdb applying MiXCR to the reads. This sample carries some 680,000 distinct CDR3 sequences, 35% to 40% of them seen once, and the ten largest clones take 2.5% to 3.5%. From germline, CDR1 is LNHDA and CDR2 SQIVND (reference sequence). Trimming left V 6 bases short and J 6 bases short, with 11 bases between. The CDR3 has 12 residues. The chain combines TRBV19 with TRBJ1-1; D remains ambiguous. The sequencing sample was made of PBMCs. The clonotype originates from a human donor in good health (CMV status not recorded). Some clones in this sample may be carry-over from other donors' samples. CDR3 residues: CASRGGLAEAFF. CDR3 coding DNA: TGTGCCAGTAGAGGAGGATTGGCTGAAGCTTTCTTT. The variable domain in full, completed from reference TRBV19 and TRBJ1-1, reads DGGITQSPKYLFRKEGQNVTLSCEQNLNHDAMYWYRQDPGQGLRLIYYSQIVNDFQKGDIAEGYSVSREKKESFPLTVTSAQKNPTAFYLCASRGGLAEAFFGQGTRLTVV.